This TCR beta chain appears in the sequencing data of a study of radiotherapy plus CTLA-4 blockade in lung cancer. Sequencing was performed with immunoSEQ multiplex PCR; in TCRdb, only in-frame clones are kept and a portion is missing. This table has roughly 48,000 clones, approximately 85% appearing once. Trimming cost V 5 bases and J 1 base, with 15 bases left between them. Germline values: CDR1 MNHEY, CDR2 SMNVEV (reference sequence). This CDR3 comprises 17 residues. This clonotype was sampled from a human donor with non-small cell lung cancer who had stable disease on radiotherapy plus ipilimumab. The material sequenced was peripheral blood, taken from a patient treated with radiotherapy plus ipilimumab. The chain has TRBV27 and TRBJ2-6, with D maybe TRBD2 (5 bases). CDR3 DNA: TGTGCCAGCAGTACCGCTTTCGGGAAATCTGGGGCCAACGTCCTGACTTTC. It yields the protein CASSTAFGKSGANVLTF.